This is a list of T cell receptor beta chains from one sample in a study of CD8+ T cells in alopecia areata. Measured with immunoSEQ multiplex PCR; TCRdb has only the in-frame clones, and not every one. The table has 200,000 or so clones, 35% to 40% seen once. The source material was CD4+ T cells sorted from blood, sampled around week 30, from a patient treated with tofacitinib. These receptors came from a human donor with alopecia areata. CDR3s include the opening cysteine and the closing phenylalanine or tryptophan. The order of the fields is V gene, J gene, CDR3 protein.

TRBV30	TRBJ2-1	CAWARTSGRTQFF
TRBV5-1	TRBJ2-7	CASSLWTGYEQYF
TRBV11-2	TRBJ2-4	CASSSIVDGNKNIQYF
TRBV5-1	TRBJ2-5	CASSLVSGVNQETQYF
TRBV29-1	TRBJ2-3	CSVEDTDTQYF
TRBV19	TRBJ1-6	CASSGYGFNSPLHF
TRBV6-5	TRBJ1-5	CASSYSRRVDQPQHF
TRBV18	TRBJ1-2	CASSPRQGGYGYTF
TRBV30	TRBJ1-1	CAGTNMNTEAFF
TRBV2	TRBJ2-3	CASSEEQGTTDTQYF
TRBV30	TRBJ2-7	CAGTLEAGYEQYF
TRBV15	TRBJ1-2	CATSRDRGNYGYTF
TRBV5-1	TRBJ1-2	CASSLAYDSYGYTF
TRBV6-5	TRBJ1-2	CASSYRQSNYGYTF
TRBV19	TRBJ2-7	CASSKADSYEQYF
TRBV5-1	TRBJ2-7	CASSWVASGGSYEQYF
TRBV5-4	TRBJ1-1	CASSLAGDTEAFF
TRBV5-6	TRBJ1-3	CASSLVGPGNTIYF
TRBV6-6	TRBJ1-1	CASSVPGPEAFF
TRBV29-1	TRBJ1-1	CSVGGRMNTEAFF
TRBV5-6	TRBJ2-5	CASSLAQQETQYF
TRBV30	TRBJ1-5	CAWSLDSNQPQHF
TRBV29-1	TRBJ2-7	CSVEGQGLAEQYF
TRBV4-2	TRBJ2-3	CASSQTPPASGGAADTQYF
TRBV29-1	TRBJ2-3	CSVIGRATDTQYF
TRBV27	TRBJ1-1	CASSLGVMNTEAFF
TRBV6-5	TRBJ1-4	CASGEGFNEKLFF
TRBV2	TRBJ2-3	CASRVGGTLTHTDTQYF
TRBV7-6	TRBJ2-2	CASSPRPGTFTGELFF
TRBV30	TRBJ1-4	CAWSRGAGRTNEKLFF
TRBV7-3	TRBJ1-1	CASSPTSGPSEAFF
TRBV7-3	TRBJ2-4	CASSVTGKDIQYF
TRBV7-6	TRBJ1-1	CASSYGVGQGTEAFF
TRBV11-2	TRBJ2-1	CASSSQAPYSGRANEQFF
TRBV27	TRBJ2-4	CATKGFSGPPKNIQYF
TRBV7-8	TRBJ1-2	CASSSRRQVPGGYTF
TRBV5-1	TRBJ2-7	CASSSPGQTYEQYF
TRBV6-6	TRBJ1-2	CASSAGRGYGYTF
TRBV7-8	TRBJ2-1	CASSLGPGIGNEQFF
TRBV30	TRBJ2-2	CAWSVPDRVGELFF
TRBV30	TRBJ2-5	CAWSVDTQYF
TRBV7-2	TRBJ1-1	CASSRRGLPEAFF
TRBV18	TRBJ2-5	CATVGQSKETQYF
TRBV7-9	TRBJ1-1	CASSLGDRENTEAFF
TRBV11-2	TRBJ2-6	CASSPSLVANVLTF
TRBV9	TRBJ1-1	CASSAQQGRTEAFF
TRBV25-1	TRBJ2-7	CASSEPLGLTYEQYF
TRBV9	TRBJ2-7	CASSVEGTYYEQYF
TRBV9	TRBJ2-3	CASSPRTGITDTQYF
TRBV2	TRBJ2-7	CASSEERVSSYEQYF
TRBV7-9	TRBJ1-1	CASSRESGWTEAFF
TRBV11-1	TRBJ2-7	CASSSDDSGIINYEQYF